This TCR beta chain was sequenced during a study of beta chain features in type 1 diabetes. Overall study context: Sorted cells from all samples, numbering about 98 million, were examined. The study, taken as a whole, reports: Among all four CD4+ subsets, Type 1 diabetes patients had TCRB CDR3s that were moderately but significantly shorter. The VDJ junctions of type 1 diabetes patients carried fewer insertions and more deletions.

The isolated RNA, all of it, was reverse transcribed, so expressed TCRB transcripts were what got sequenced. Sequencing was performed with immunoSEQ multiplex PCR; in TCRdb, only in-frame clones are kept and a portion is missing. The data contain about 260,000 clones, about a fifth of them singletons. Staining for CD45RO/CCR7/CD25/CD127/CD95/CD27 allowed sorting of CD4+ naive, central memory, regulatory and stem cell-like memory cells. Purities in excess of 98% were seen in all sorted populations. This clone was seen only a few times. The antigen remains unidentified. The receptor was derived from a middle-aged woman with type 1 diabetes. The sample consisted of naive CD4+ T cells from blood.

CDR3 bases: TGTGCCAGCAGTGAAGCACAGGGGGTGGCTGAAGAGACCCAGTACTTC. Its translation: CASSEAQGVAEETQYF. The J gene is TRBJ2-5, the V gene TRBV2, with 8 bases identical to TRBD1. V dropped 0 bases and J dropped 3; count of bases not matched to a gene: 6. Germline CDR1 SNHLY, CDR2 FYNNEI. This CDR3 is 16 amino acids long.